This T cell receptor beta chain came from a study of radiotherapy plus CTLA-4 blockade in lung cancer. Across the study: Objective responses were seen in around 19% of patients, disease control in 25% to 35%.

Sequenced by immunoSEQ multiplex PCR; TCRdb stores in-frame clones only, minus some. The sample contains 3,000 to 4,000 clones, roughly 84% of which appear only once. V was pared by 0 bases and J by 7 bases, with 6 bases between. Germline loops: CDR1 SGHNT, CDR2 YENEEA. The CDR3 sequence is 12 residues long. This clonotype was obtained from a human donor with non-small cell lung cancer that progressed on radiotherapy plus ipilimumab. V is TRBV11-3 and J is TRBJ1-1; D is uncertain. Specimen: tumor tissue, collected from a patient treated with radiotherapy plus ipilimumab. CDR3 nucleotides: TGTGCCAGCAGCTTAGAGTCCGGTGAAGCTTTCTTT. It codes for CASSLESGEAFF.